This T cell receptor (beta chain) derives from a study of breast tumors, draining lymph nodes, adjacent tissues. This CDR3 has 14 amino acids. Germline CDR1 reads SGHVS; CDR2 reads FQNEAQ. V was shortened by 1 base and J by 4 bases, with 10 bases between the two germline ends. TCRdb reprocessed the multiplex PCR reads via MiXCR and lists one record per CDR3 protein. The sample contains some 65,000 distinct CDR3 sequences, approximately 45% of which appear only once. The clonotype originates from a female donor with breast cancer. Some clones in this sample may be carry-over from other donors' samples. The genes are TRBV7-8 and TRBJ1-2; D remains ambiguous. The source material was breast tumor tissue. CDR3 sequence (DNA): TGTGCCAGCAGCTTAGACGCGGGTCTCTATGGCTACACCTTC. It encodes CASSLDAGLYGYTF.